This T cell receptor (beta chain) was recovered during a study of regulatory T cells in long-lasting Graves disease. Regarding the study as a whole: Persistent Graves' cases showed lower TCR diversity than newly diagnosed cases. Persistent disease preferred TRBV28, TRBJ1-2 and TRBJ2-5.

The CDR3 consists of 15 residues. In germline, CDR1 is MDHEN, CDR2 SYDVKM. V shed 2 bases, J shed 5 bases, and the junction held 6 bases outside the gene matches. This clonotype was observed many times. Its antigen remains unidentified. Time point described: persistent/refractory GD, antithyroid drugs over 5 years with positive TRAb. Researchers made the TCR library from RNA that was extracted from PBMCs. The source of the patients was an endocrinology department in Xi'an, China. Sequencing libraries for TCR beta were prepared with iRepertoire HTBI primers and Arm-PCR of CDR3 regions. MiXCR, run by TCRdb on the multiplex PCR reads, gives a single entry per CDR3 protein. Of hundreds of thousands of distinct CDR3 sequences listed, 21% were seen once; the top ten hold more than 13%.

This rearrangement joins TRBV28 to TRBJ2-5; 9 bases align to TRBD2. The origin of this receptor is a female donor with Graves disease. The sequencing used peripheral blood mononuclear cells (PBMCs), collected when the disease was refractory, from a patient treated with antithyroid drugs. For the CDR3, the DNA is TGTGCCAGCAGTTTAGGCGGGAGGGCCGCGGAGACCCAGTACTTC. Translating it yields CASSLGGRAAETQYF. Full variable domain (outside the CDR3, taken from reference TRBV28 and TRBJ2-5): DVKVTQSSRYLVKRTGEKVFLECVQDMDHENMFWYRQDPGLGLRLIYFSYDVKMKEKGDIPEGYSVSREKKERFSLILESASTNQTSMYLCASSLGGRAAETQYFGPGTRLLVL.